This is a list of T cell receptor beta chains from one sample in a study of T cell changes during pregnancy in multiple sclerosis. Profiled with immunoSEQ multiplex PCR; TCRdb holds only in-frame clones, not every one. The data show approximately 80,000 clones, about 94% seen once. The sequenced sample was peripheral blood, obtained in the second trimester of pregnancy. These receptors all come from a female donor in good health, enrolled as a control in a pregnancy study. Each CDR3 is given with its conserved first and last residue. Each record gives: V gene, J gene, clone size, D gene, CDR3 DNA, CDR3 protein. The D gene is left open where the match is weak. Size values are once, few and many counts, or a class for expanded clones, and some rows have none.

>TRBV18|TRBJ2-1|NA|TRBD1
TGTGCCAGCTCACGAGACAGGGGGCGGAATAATGAGCAGTTCTTC
CASSRDRGRNNEQFF
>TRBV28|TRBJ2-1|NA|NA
TGTGCCAGCAGTTATGCCGGGACCTACAATGAGCAGTTCTTC
CASSYAGTYNEQFF
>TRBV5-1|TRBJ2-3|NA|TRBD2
TGCGCCAGCAGCTTGATCCTAGCGGGAGCCACAGATACGCAGTATTTT
CASSLILAGATDTQYF
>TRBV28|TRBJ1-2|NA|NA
TGTGCCACCTACCCTACCGACAGTCTCGGAGGCTACACCTTC
CATYPTDSLGGYTF
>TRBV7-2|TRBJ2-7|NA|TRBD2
TGTGCCAGCAGCCGGAGTCGGACGGAAGCGGGAGGGATAATCGGCGAGCAGTACTTC
CASSRSRTEAGGIIGEQYF
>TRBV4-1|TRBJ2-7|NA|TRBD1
TGCGCCAGCAGCGGATACCGGGACAGTTCCTACGAGCAGTACTTC
CASSGYRDSSYEQYF
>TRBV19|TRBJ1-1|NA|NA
TGTGCCAGTAGGGGGTCAAAACAGGGGAACACTGAAGCTTTCTTT
CASRGSKQGNTEAFF
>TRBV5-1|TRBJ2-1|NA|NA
TGCGCCAGCAGCTTGGACCGGAGCCATGCCTACAATGAGCAGTTCTTC
CASSLDRSHAYNEQFF
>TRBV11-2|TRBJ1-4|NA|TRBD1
TGTGCCAGCAGCGTGACAGGGGGTTATGAAAAACTGTTTTTT
CASSVTGGYEKLFF
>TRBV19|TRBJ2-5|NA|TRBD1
TGTGCCAGTAGTGGCCGTGACAGGGAAGTAGCCCTTTGGGAGACCCAGTACTTC
CASSGRDREVALWETQYF
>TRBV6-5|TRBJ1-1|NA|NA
TGTGCCAGCAGTTTGGGGGGGATCCTCGCTGAAGCTTTCTTT
CASSLGGILAEAFF
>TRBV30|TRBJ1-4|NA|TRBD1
TGTGCCTGGAGCCCGACAGGGGAAGGAAAACTGTTTTTT
CAWSPTGEGKLFF
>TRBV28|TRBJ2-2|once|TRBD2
TGTGCCAGCAGCTCTTCACGCGGGGGAACGCGGACCGGGGAGCTGTTTTTT
CASSSSRGGTRTGELFF
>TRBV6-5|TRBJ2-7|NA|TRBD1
TGTGCCAGCAGTCCGACAGGGGACGAGCAGTACTTC
CASSPTGDEQYF
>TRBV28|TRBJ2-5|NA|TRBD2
TGTGCCAGCAGTTTAACGGGAGGCGAAGAGACCCAGTACTTC
CASSLTGGEETQYF
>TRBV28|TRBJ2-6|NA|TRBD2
TGTGCCAGCAGTACAAGCGGGGAACTTTCTGGGGCCAACGTCCTGACTTTC
CASSTSGELSGANVLTF
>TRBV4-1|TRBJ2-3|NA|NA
TGCGCCAGCTGGGCCGGGAGTGGCACAGATACGCAGTATTTT
CASWAGSGTDTQYF
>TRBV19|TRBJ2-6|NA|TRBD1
TGTGCCAGTAGTACAGGAGAGACAGGGGGCGCAGGCAACGTCCTGACTTTC
CASSTGETGGAGNVLTF
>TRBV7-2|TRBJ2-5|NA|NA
TGTGCCAGCAGCCCCCGACAGAACCAAGAGACCCAGTACTTC
CASSPRQNQETQYF
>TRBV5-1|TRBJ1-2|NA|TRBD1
TGCGCCAGCAGCCCTGGCAGGGGACAGGGGGCCTATGGCTACACCTTC
CASSPGRGQGAYGYTF
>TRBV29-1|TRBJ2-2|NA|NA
TGCAGCGTTGTCGAGTCCGCGAACACCGGGGAGCTGTTTTTT
CSVVESANTGELFF
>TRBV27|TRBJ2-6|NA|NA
TGTGCCAGCAGTTTTGGCAGGGGCTCTGGGGCCAACGTCCTGACTTTC
CASSFGRGSGANVLTF
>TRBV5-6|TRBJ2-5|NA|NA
TGTGCCAGCAGCTTGGACGGGGAGTGGAAGACCCAGTACTTC
CASSLDGEWKTQYF
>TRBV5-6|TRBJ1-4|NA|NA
TGTGCCAGCAGCTGGGCGGGTCCAACTAATGAAAAACTGTTTTTT
CASSWAGPTNEKLFF
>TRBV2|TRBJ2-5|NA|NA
TGTGCCAGCAGTGGAGGGCTTCAAGAGACCCAGTACTTC
CASSGGLQETQYF
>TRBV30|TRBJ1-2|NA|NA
TGTGCCTGGAGTGTTACTTTGGGGCAGCTCTATGGCTACACCTTC
CAWSVTLGQLYGYTF
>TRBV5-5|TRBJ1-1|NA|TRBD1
TGTGCCAGCAGCCCCCTGACAGGGGGGGTGAACACTGAAGCTTTCTTT
CASSPLTGGVNTEAFF
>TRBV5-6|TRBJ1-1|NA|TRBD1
TGTGCCAGCAGCCCGGACAGGGCTGTGAGGAACACTGAAGCTTTCTTT
CASSPDRAVRNTEAFF
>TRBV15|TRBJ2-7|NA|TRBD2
TGTGCCACCAGCAGAGCCAGGACGGGAGGCTACGAGCAGTACTTC
CATSRARTGGYEQYF
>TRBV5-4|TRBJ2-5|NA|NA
TGTGCCAGCAGCTTGAAAACTAGCACAGAGACCCAGTACTTC
CASSLKTSTETQYF
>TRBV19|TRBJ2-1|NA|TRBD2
TGTGCCAGTAGTATTCCTAGCGGGGCCCCGGGACCCCCTGAGCAGTTCTTC
CASSIPSGAPGPPEQFF
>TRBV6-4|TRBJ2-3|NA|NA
TGTGCCAGCAGTGAGAGAGCGAGCACAGATACGCAGTATTTT
CASSERASTDTQYF
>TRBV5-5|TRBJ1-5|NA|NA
TGTGCCAGCAGCTTGGCACAGTATAGCAATCAGCCCCAGCATTTT
CASSLAQYSNQPQHF
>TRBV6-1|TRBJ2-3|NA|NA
TGTGCCAGCAGATCATCCACAGATACGCAGTATTTT
CASRSSTDTQYF
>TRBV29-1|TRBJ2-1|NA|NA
TGCAGCGCCTTCGAGGGATTCTACAATGAGCAGTTCTTC
CSAFEGFYNEQFF
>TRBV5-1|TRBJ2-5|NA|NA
TGCGCCAGCAGCCGCCGGGGCCAAGAGACCCAGTACTTC
CASSRRGQETQYF
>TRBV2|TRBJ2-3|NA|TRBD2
TGTGCCAGCAGAAAAACTAGCGGCAGCACAGATACGCAGTATTTT
CASRKTSGSTDTQYF
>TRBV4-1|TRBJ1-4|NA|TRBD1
TGCGCCAGCAGCGCGGGACAGGTGACTTTTAATGAAAAACTGTTTTTT
CASSAGQVTFNEKLFF
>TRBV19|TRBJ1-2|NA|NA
TGTGCCAGCACAATACAGGGAGGGGGCTACACCTTC
CASTIQGGGYTF
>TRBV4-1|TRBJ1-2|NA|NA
TGCGCCAGCAGCCCCCTTCTAAAGCCCGGGACAATCTATGGCTACACCTTC
CASSPLLKPGTIYGYTF
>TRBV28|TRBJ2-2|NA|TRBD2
TGTGCCAGCACCAGCGGGAATACCGGGGAGCTGTTTTTT
CASTSGNTGELFF
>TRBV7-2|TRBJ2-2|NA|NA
TGTGCCAGCAGCTCACTTAACACCGGGGAGCTGTTTTTT
CASSSLNTGELFF
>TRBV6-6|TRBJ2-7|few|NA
TGTGCCAGCAGTTACGAGGCGTACGAGCAGTACTTC
CASSYEAYEQYF
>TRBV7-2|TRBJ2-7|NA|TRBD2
TGTGCCAGCAGCTGGGATAGCGGGAGTCCCTACGAGCAGTACTTC
CASSWDSGSPYEQYF
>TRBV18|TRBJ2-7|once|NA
TGTGCCAGCTCACCCCGGGGGCGGGGGAGCTCCTACGAGCAGTACTTC
CASSPRGRGSSYEQYF
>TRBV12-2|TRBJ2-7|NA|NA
TGTGCAAGTCGCTTAGCGGTCTCAATGATGGCTGATTCCTACGAGCAGTACTTC
CASRLAVSMMADSYEQYF
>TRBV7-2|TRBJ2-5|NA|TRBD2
TGTGCCAGCAGCTTTCAAGCGGGGGGGCAAGAGACCCAGTACTTC
CASSFQAGGQETQYF
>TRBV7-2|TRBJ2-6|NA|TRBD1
TGTGCCAGCAGTTACAGGGGGACTGGAGCCTCTGGGGCCAACGTCCTGACTTTC
CASSYRGTGASGANVLTF